Below are 7 T cell receptor beta chains sequenced from a single sample in a study of blood T cells in healthy people across ages (dated by TCRdb to between 2015 and 2017). Preparation of the library involved 5' RACE. The run used an Illumina HiSeq 2500. A second roughly 7 to 11 cycle PCR used a sample-barcoded 5' primer and a J-beta primer mix. The public reads were reprocessed in TCRdb via fastp at Q25 and MiXCR, keeping in-frame beta chains. Each entry is one CDR3 protein sequence, shown with its most common DNA and genes. The table for this sample lists about 1.7 million distinct CDR3 sequences; 25% to 30% of them were counted only once. The ten top clones hold 7% to 9% of the sample. The source material was blood. Receptors originate from a woman in her 30s in good health.

V is TRBV24-1 and J is TRBJ2-7; D is perhaps TRBD1 (6 bases). The V gene lost 6 bases and the J gene lost 8 bases, with 16 bases spanning the gap. This CDR3 spans 13 amino acids. Germline V gene sequence: CDR1 KGHDR, CDR2 SFDVKD. This chain's CDR3 is CATSQPPTGKQYF. The CDR3 DNA reads TGTGCCACCAGTCAACCCCCCACAGGGAAGCAGTACTTC.

This clonotype was counted only a few times. The chain recombines TRBV20-1 with TRBJ2-1; 14 bases agree with TRBD2. The CDR3 spans 15 residues. V gave up 5 bases and J gave up 7 bases; unmatched junction bases: 7. Germline V CDR1 and CDR2: DFQATT, SNEGSKA (reference sequence). The CDR3 spells CSAPVGTSGSNEQFF. The CDR3 DNA reads TGCAGTGCTCCTGTCGGGACTAGCGGGAGTAATGAGCAGTTCTTC.

This chain uses TRBV6-1 with TRBJ1-5; 8 bases match TRBD1. V shed 11 bases, J shed 2 bases, and the junction held 11 bases outside the gene matches. This CDR3 comprises 15 residues. In germline, CDR1 is MNHNS, CDR2 SASEGT. Here the CDR3 reads CASEDRAAGNQPQHF. As DNA, the CDR3 is TGTGCCTCCGAGGACAGGGCCGCCGGCAATCAGCCCCAGCATTTT.

Ten or more counts support this clonotype. V and J are TRBV28 and TRBJ2-7, with unresolved D. V lost 6 bases and J lost 7, with 22 bases in between. The CDR3 has 15 residues. The germline CDR1 and CDR2 sequences are MDHEN and SYDVKM. The CDR3 protein is CASRPPLGRPLEQYF. The CDR3 nucleotides read TGTGCCAGCAGGCCGCCCTTAGGACGGCCTTTGGAGCAGTACTTC.

The chain is built from TRBV15 and TRBJ2-5; D is possibly TRBD1 or TRBD2 (5 bases each). Per germline, CDR1 LNHNV and CDR2 YYDKDF (reference sequence). The CDR3 has 13 residues. The ends were cut back, 5 bases at V and 5 bases at J, with 12 bases in the middle. The CDR3 nucleotides are TGTGCCACCAGCGAGGGACGGGTTGAGACCCAGTACTTC. This codes for CATSEGRVETQYF.

In its sample, this clonotype was seen many times. V gene TRBV7-2 combines with J gene TRBJ2-7; TRBD2 matches 15 bases. The trim removed 5 bases at V and 7 bases at J, leaving 18 bases unmatched. The CDR3 contains 19 residues. Germline V gene data show CDR1 as SGHTA and CDR2 as FQGNSA. The CDR3 region is CASSMGLAGGNILLREQYF. The CDR3, as DNA: TGTGCCAGCAGCATGGGACTAGCGGGAGGTAATATTCTCCTACGAGAGCAGTACTTC.

The chain joins TRBV20-1 to TRBJ2-1; 8 nucleotides line up with TRBD2. The junction had 13 bases not matched to a gene; V was cut back by 3 bases and J by 0 bases. Looked up from germline, CDR1 is DFQATT and CDR2 is SNEGSKA (reference sequence). The CDR3 totals 18 residues. As DNA, the CDR3 is TGCAGTGCTAGTGTGTTGAGCGGGAGTTTGAGCTCCTACAATGAGCAGTTCTTC. As protein: CSASVLSGSLSSYNEQFF.